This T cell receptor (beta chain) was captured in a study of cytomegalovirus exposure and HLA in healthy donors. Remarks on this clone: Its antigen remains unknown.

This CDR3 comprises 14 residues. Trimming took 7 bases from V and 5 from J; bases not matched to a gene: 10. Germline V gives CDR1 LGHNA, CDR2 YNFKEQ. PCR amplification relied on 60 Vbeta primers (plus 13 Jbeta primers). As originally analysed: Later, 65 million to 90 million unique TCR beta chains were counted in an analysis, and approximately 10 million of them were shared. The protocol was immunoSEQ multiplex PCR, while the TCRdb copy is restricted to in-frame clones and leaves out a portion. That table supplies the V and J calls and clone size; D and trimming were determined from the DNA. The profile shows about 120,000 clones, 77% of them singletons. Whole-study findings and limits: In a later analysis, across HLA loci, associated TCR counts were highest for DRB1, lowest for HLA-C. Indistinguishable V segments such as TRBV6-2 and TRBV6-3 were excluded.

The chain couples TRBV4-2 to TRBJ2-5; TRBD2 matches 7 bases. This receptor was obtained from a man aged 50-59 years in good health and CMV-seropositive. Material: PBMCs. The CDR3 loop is CASKTHGGGETQYF. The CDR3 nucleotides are TGTGCCAGCAAAACTCACGGGGGAGGGGAGACCCAGTACTTC.